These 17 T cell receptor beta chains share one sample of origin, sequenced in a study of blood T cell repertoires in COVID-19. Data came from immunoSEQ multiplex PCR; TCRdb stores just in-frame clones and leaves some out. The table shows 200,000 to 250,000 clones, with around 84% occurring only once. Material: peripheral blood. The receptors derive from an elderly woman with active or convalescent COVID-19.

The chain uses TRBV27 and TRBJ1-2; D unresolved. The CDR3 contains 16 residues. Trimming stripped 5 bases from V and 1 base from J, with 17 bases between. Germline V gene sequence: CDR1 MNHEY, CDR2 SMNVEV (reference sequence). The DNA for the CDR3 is TGTGCCAGCAGTCCCCGGGGAAGAGATGGTAACTATGGCTACACCTTC. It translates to CASSPRGRDGNYGYTF.

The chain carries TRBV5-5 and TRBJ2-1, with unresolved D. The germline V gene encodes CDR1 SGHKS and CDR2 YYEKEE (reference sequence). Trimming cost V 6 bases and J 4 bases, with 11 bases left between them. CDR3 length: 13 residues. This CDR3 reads CASNTQQYNEQFF. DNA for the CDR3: TGTGCCAGCAACACACAACAGTACAATGAGCAGTTCTTC.

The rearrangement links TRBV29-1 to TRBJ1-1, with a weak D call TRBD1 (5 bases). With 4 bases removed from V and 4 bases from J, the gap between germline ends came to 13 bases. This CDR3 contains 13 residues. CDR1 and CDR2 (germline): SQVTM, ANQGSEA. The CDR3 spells CSVAGAVGTEAFF. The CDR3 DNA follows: TGCAGCGTTGCTGGGGCAGTGGGCACTGAAGCTTTCTTT.

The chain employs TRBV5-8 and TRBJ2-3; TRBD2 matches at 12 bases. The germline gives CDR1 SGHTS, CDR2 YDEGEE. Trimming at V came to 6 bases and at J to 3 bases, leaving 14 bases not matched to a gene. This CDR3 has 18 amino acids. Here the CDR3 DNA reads TGTGCCAGCAAAAAACGTAGACTAGCGGGGGAATCGACAGATACGCAGTATTTT. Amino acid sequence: CASKKRRLAGESTDTQYF.

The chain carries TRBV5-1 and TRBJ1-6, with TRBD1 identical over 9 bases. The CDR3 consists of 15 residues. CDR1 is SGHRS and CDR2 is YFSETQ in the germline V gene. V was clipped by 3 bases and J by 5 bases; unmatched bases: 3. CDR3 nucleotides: TGCGCCAGCAGCTCGGGACAGGGAGATAATTCACCCCTCCACTTT. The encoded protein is CASSSGQGDNSPLHF. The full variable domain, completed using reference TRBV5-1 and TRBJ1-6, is KAGVTQTPRYLIKTRGQQVTLSCSPISGHRSVSWYQQTPGQGLQFLFEYFSETQRNKGNFPGRFSGRQFSNSRSEMNVSTLELGDSALYLCASSSGQGDNSPLHFGNGTRLTVT.

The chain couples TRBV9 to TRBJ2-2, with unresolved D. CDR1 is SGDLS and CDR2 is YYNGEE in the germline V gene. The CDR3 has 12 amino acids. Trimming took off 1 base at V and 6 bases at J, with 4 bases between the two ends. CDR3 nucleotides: TGTGCCAGCAGCGTATATTCCGGGGAGCTGTTTTTT. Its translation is CASSVYSGELFF.

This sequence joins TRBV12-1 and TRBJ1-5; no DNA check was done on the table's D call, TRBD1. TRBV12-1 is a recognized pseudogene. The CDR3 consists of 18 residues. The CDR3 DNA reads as TGTGCCAGCGGGGAGCGCAGGTTTAGACAGGGCCCGGTTCAGCCCCAGCATTTT. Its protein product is CASGERRFRQGPVQPQHF.

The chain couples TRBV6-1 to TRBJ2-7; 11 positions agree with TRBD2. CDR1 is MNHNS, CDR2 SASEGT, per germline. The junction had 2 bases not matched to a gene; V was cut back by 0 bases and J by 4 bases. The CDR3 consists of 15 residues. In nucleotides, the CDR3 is TGTGCCAGCAGTGAAGCTATAGCGGGGGGGTACGAGCAGTACTTC. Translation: CASSEAIAGGYEQYF.

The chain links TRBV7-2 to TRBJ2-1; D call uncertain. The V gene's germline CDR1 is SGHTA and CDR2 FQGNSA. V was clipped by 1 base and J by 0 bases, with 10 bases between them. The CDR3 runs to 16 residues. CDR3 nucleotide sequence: TGTGCCAGCAGCTTAGGCGGTCAAAGCTCCTACAATGAGCAGTTCTTC. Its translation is CASSLGGQSSYNEQFF.

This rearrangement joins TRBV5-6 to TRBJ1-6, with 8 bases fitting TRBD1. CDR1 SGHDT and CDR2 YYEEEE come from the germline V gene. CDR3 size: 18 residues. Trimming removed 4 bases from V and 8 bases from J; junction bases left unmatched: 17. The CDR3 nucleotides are TGTGCCAGCAGCAACTTATTCCGGGACAGGAGCCAATATTCACCCCTCCACTTT. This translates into CASSNLFRDRSQYSPLHF.

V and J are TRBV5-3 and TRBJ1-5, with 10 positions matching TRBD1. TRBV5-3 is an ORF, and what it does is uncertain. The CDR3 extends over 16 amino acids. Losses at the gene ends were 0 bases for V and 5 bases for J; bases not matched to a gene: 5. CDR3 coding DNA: TGTGCCAGAAGCTTGGGGGACAGGGGTTCTGATCAGCCCCAGCATTTT. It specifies CARSLGDRGSDQPQHF.

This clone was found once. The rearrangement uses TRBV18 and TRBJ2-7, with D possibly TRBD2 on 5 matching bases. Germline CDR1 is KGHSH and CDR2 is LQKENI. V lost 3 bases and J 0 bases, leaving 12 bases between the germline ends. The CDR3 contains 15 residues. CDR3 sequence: CASSPRTGSSYEQYF. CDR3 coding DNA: TGTGCCAGCTCACCCAGGACGGGGAGCTCCTACGAGCAGTACTTC.

The CDR3: CASSQGAPDEQFF. The CDR3 DNA reads as TGTGCCAGCAGCCAGGGCGCTCCGGATGAGCAGTTCTTC. The chain combines TRBV3-1 (or the pseudogene TRBV3-2) with TRBJ2-1; D gene ambiguous. Between the trimmed V and J ends, which lost 3 bases and 8 bases, there was a span of 11 bases. The CDR3 contains 13 residues. The germline gives CDR1 LGHDT, CDR2 YNNKEL (reference sequence).

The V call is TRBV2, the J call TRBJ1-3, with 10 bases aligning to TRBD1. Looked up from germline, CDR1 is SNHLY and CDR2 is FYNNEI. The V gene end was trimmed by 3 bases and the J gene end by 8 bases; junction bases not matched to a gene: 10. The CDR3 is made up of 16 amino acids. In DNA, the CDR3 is TGTGCCAGCAGTGACCCGACAGGGGGCCCATGGGACACCATATATTTT. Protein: CASSDPTGGPWDTIYF. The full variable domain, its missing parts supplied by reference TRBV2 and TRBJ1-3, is EPEVTQTPSHQVTQMGQEVILRCVPISNHLYFYWYRQILGQKVEFLVSFYNNEISEKSEIFDDQFSVERPDGSNFTLKIRSTKLEDSAMYFCASSDPTGGPWDTIYFGEGSWLTVV.

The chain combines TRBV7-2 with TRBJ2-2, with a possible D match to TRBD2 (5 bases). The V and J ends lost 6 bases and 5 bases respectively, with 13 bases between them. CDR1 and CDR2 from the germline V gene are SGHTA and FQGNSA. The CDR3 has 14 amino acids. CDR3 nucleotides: TGTGCCAGCAGGAGCGGCCGTACGACCGGGGAGCTGTTTTTT. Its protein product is CASRSGRTTGELFF.

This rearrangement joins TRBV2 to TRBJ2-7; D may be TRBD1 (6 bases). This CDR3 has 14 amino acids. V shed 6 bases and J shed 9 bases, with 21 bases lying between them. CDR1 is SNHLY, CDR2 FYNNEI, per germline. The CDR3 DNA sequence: TGTGCCAGCAGCCCCCAAAGGTGGGACACTGCGCAGTACTTC. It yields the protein CASSPQRWDTAQYF.

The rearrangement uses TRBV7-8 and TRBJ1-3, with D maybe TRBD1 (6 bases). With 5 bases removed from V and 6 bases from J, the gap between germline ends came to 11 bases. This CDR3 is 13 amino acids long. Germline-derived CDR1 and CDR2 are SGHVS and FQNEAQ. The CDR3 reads CASSIQGLNTIYF. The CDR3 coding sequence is TGTGCCAGCAGCATTCAGGGGTTAAACACCATATATTTT.